The 7 T cell receptor beta chains reported below all come from one sample, sequenced in a study of patients and donors after allogeneic stem cell transplantation (dated by TCRdb to 2018 to 2020). Library prep was done by RT-PCR. TCRdb names NextSeq 550 as the instrument used. TCRdb reran the public reads through fastp at Q25 and MiXCR, keeping productive beta chains. CDR3 protein duplicates are merged, each entry listing the most common genes and DNA. The sample has around 200,000 distinct CDR3 sequences on record, over 30% of them singletons. Together, the top ten hold under 14% of the sample. The source material was blood, either unsorted or a sorted T cell fraction (not recorded which). The source of these receptors is a human donor who was either an allogeneic HSCT recipient or a stem cell or donor lymphocyte infusion donor (not recorded which). It is not recorded whose cells these are; they may come from a transplant donor.

The chain employs TRBV12-3 or TRBV12-4 and TRBJ2-2; D might be TRBD1 (6 bases). Trimming stripped 7 bases from V and 8 bases from J, with 17 bases between. The CDR3 is made up of 14 amino acids. This chain's CDR3 is CASNLRQVAGELFF. CDR3 sequence (DNA): TGTGCCAGCAACCTCCGACAGGTTGCGGGGGAGCTGTTTTTT.

The chain uses TRBV7-9 and TRBJ2-7; D is unresolved. V shed 2 bases and J shed 7 bases, with 12 bases lying between them. This CDR3 has 13 amino acids. Germline CDR1 SEHNR, CDR2 FQNEAQ (reference sequence). The CDR3 is CASSLTPFSEQYF. The CDR3, as DNA: TGTGCCAGCAGCTTAACACCCTTCTCGGAGCAGTACTTC.

This rearrangement joins TRBV5-1 to TRBJ1-1; TRBD1 matches 8 bases. Germline V gene data show CDR1 as SGHRS and CDR2 as YFSETQ. V shed 1 base and J 1 base; nucleotides not matched to a gene: 3. This CDR3 is built from 15 residues. The CDR3 region is CASSLMGQANTEAFF. As DNA, the CDR3 is TGCGCCAGCAGCTTGATGGGACAGGCGAACACTGAAGCTTTCTTT.

The rearrangement joins TRBV5-1 to TRBJ2-5, with D perhaps assigned TRBD1 or TRBD2 (5 bases each). V was cut by 4 bases and J by 2 bases, with 15 bases left in between. Germline-derived CDR1 and CDR2 are SGHRS and YFSETQ. The CDR3 is made up of 15 amino acids. CDR3 region: CASSVTTGTQETQYF. For the CDR3, the DNA is TGCGCCAGCAGCGTTACCACCGGGACGCAAGAGACCCAGTACTTC.

V usage is TRBV29-1 and J usage is TRBJ1-2, with a weak D call TRBD1 (6 bases). Germline loops: CDR1 SQVTM, CDR2 ANQGSEA. V gave up 6 bases and J gave up 5 bases, with 13 bases separating them. CDR3 length: 12 residues. CDR3 DNA: TGCAGCGTCTTGACAGGAGGGTATGGCTACACCTTC. As protein: CSVLTGGYGYTF.

The chain employs TRBV5-1 and TRBJ1-1, with a possible D match to TRBD1 (6 bases). V was pared by 4 bases and J by 6 bases, with 19 bases between. The CDR3 has 15 amino acids. CDR1 and CDR2 from the germline V gene are SGHRS and YFSETQ. DNA of the CDR3: TGCGCCAGCAGCCTAGTAGGCGGACAGCGCCCTGAAGCTTTCTTT. Its translation: CASSLVGGQRPEAFF.

V is TRBV20-1 and J is TRBJ2-3, with D tentatively TRBD1 (6 bases). The V end was cut by 7 bases, the J end by 5 bases, with 19 bases between. Germline V gives CDR1 DFQATT, CDR2 SNEGSKA (reference sequence). The CDR3 totals 14 residues. The CDR3 here is CSGAELGAGDTQYF. CDR3 in DNA: TGCAGTGGTGCCGAGTTGGGGGCAGGAGATACGCAGTATTTT.